Shown below are 27 T cell receptor beta chains from a single sample sequenced in a study of blood T cell repertoires in COVID-19. This table comes from immunoSEQ multiplex PCR, and its TCRdb copy is limited to in-frame clones, with some not included. The sample has a few hundred thousand clones; around three quarters are singletons. The material sequenced was peripheral blood. Receptors originate from a woman aged 70-85 years with acute or convalescent COVID-19.

The CDR3 DNA is TGTGCCAGCAGGATCGGACTAGCCGCAGATACGCAGTATTTT. Translation: CASRIGLAADTQYF. The chain recombines TRBV11-2 with TRBJ2-3; 8 bases are shared with TRBD2. The CDR3 runs to 14 residues. The junction had 6 bases not matched to a gene; V was cut back by 6 bases and J by 4 bases. Per the germline V gene, CDR1 is SGHAT and CDR2 is FQNNGV.

The chain couples TRBV5-1 to TRBJ2-2, with no clear D. In germline, CDR1 is SGHRS, CDR2 YFSETQ. The CDR3 is made up of 13 amino acids. The germline V and J ends were trimmed by 7 bases and 2 bases, with 9 bases remaining between them. CDR3 sequence reads: CASGYQNTGELFF. CDR3 bases: TGCGCCAGCGGCTATCAAAACACCGGGGAGCTGTTTTTT.

The gene calls are TRBV19 and TRBJ1-4, with 9 bases aligning to TRBD1. Looked up from germline, CDR1 is LNHDA and CDR2 is SQIVND (reference sequence). CDR3 length: 12 amino acids. V lost 6 bases and J lost 8; bases outside the gene matches: 1. The CDR3 loop reads CASRTGGEKLFF. CDR3 DNA sequence: TGTGCCAGTAGGACAGGGGGAGAAAAACTGTTTTTT.

The chain uses TRBV5-6 and TRBJ2-7; TRBD2 matches 10 bases. With 3 bases clipped from V and 0 bases from J, the junction kept 0 bases outside the gene matches. Germline V gene sequence: CDR1 SGHDT, CDR2 YYEEEE. This CDR3 has 14 residues. CDR3 nucleotides: TGTGCCAGCAGCTCTAGCGGGGGCTCCTACGAGCAGTACTTC. Its translation is CASSSSGGSYEQYF.

This clone occurred a few times. V usage is TRBV11-2 and J usage is TRBJ2-1; 7 positions agree with TRBD2. The CDR3 contains 14 residues. Germline V gene sequence: CDR1 SGHAT, CDR2 FQNNGV. V lost 4 bases to trimming and J lost 7 bases; unmatched junction nucleotides: 7. The CDR3 bases are TGTGCCAGCAGCTCCCGACTAGCTCTGAATGAGCAGTTCTTC. Translated, it gives CASSSRLALNEQFF.

V is TRBV7-9 and J is TRBJ2-2; no reliable D call. Trimming left V 3 bases short and J 8 bases short, with 13 bases between. Germline CDR1 is SEHNR and CDR2 is FQNEAQ (reference sequence). The CDR3 spans 14 residues. This CDR3 is CASSFPVSLGELFF. The CDR3 DNA reads TGTGCCAGCAGCTTCCCAGTGTCCTTGGGGGAGCTGTTTTTT.

This clone occurred a few times. The chain employs TRBV10-3 and TRBJ1-3; 8 bases are shared with TRBD1. This CDR3 region has 14 residues. With V trimmed by 4 bases and J by 7 bases, 6 bases remained unmatched. CDR1 is ENHRY and CDR2 is SYGVKD in the germline V gene. CDR3 sequence: CAISAGQGGNTIYF. CDR3 DNA sequence: TGTGCCATCAGTGCTGGACAGGGTGGGAACACCATATATTTT.

The CDR3 DNA sequence: TGTGCCAGCAGTTACTCGGCACAAATCCGGCAGAGCGCCCAGTACTTC. Translating gives CASSYSAQIRQSAQYF. The chain links TRBV6-5 to TRBJ2-5; unclear D gene. The ends were cut back, 0 bases at V and 9 bases at J, with 20 bases in the middle. This CDR3 is built from 16 residues. Germline lookup yields CDR1 MNHEY and CDR2 SVGAGI.

This chain links TRBV6-2 or TRBV6-3 with TRBJ2-7, with TRBD2 identical over 10 bases. The CDR3 length is 15 residues. The ends lost 6 bases at V and 5 bases at J; junction bases unmatched: 10. Germline V gene lookup returns CDR1 MNHEY and CDR2 SVGEGT. In DNA, the CDR3 is TGTGCCAGCAGCTTAAGCGGGGGGGCCTTCAACGAGCAGTACTTC. As protein: CASSLSGGAFNEQYF.

The genes are TRBV18 and TRBJ1-3; unclear D gene. V was clipped by 3 bases and J by 3 bases, with 18 bases between them. The CDR3 runs 17 residues. Germline V gene sequence: CDR1 KGHSH, CDR2 LQKENI. This CDR3 is CASSPPPAPRGGNTIYF. In nucleotides, the CDR3 is TGTGCCAGCTCACCCCCCCCGGCACCGCGGGGTGGAAACACCATATATTTT.

This clone was found once. The V gene is TRBV5-1, the J gene TRBJ2-3, with unresolved D. Trimming removed 4 bases at V and 0 bases at J, with 9 bases between. Germline-derived CDR1 and CDR2 are SGHRS and YFSETQ. The CDR3 consists of 14 residues. The CDR3 protein is CASSPLESTDTQYF. The CDR3 DNA is TGCGCCAGCAGCCCCCTAGAAAGCACAGATACGCAGTATTTT.

V is TRBV6-5 and J is TRBJ1-2, with a tentative D call TRBD1 (6 bases). V was trimmed by 0 bases and J by 6 bases, leaving 17 bases between them. CDR3 size: 16 residues. Per germline, CDR1 MNHEY and CDR2 SVGAGI. As DNA, the CDR3 is TGTGCCAGCAGTTACTCTTTGAATCCCACAGGGAATGGCTACACCTTC. Encoded protein: CASSYSLNPTGNGYTF.

The V and J genes are TRBV6-2 or TRBV6-3 and TRBJ2-7; weak D call: TRBD2 (5 bases). Germline CDR1 is MNHEY and CDR2 is SVGEGT. This CDR3 has 13 residues. Trimming cost V 0 bases and J 3 bases, with 6 bases left between them. CDR3 DNA: TGTGCCAGCAGTTACTCTGCGGGCTACGAGCAGTACTTC. Translating it yields CASSYSAGYEQYF.

The chain combines TRBV7-2 with TRBJ2-3, with no clear D. CDR1 SGHTA and CDR2 FQGNSA come from the germline V gene. This CDR3 contains 15 residues. V was clipped by 5 bases and J by 4 bases, with 16 bases between them. The CDR3 DNA sequence: TGTGCCAGCAGCGTTCTCCCCGCGCCCCCAGATACGCAGTATTTT. Its protein product is CASSVLPAPPDTQYF.

The count of this clone is one. The rearrangement uses TRBV3-1 (or the pseudogene TRBV3-2) and TRBJ2-7; possibly TRBD2 for D (6 bases). V was clipped by 2 bases and J by 7 bases, with 12 bases between them. CDR3 size: 13 residues. Looked up from germline, CDR1 is LGHDT and CDR2 is YNNKEL (reference sequence). The CDR3 bases are TGTGCCAGCAGCCAATCCCCCGCGGGGGAGCAGTACTTC. This gives the protein CASSQSPAGEQYF.

V and J are TRBV6-5 and TRBJ1-2; 10 bases are a match to TRBD1. CDR3 length: 14 residues. With V trimmed by 6 bases and J by 6 bases, 7 bases remained unmatched. Germline CDR1 MNHEY, CDR2 SVGAGI. CDR3 protein: CASRQTGGLDGYTF. The CDR3 nucleotides read TGTGCCAGCAGGCAGACAGGGGGCCTCGATGGCTACACCTTC.

The rearrangement joins TRBV4-1 to TRBJ1-4, with a possible D match to TRBD1 (5 bases). CDR3 length equals 18 residues. The V and J ends lost 0 bases and 0 bases respectively, with 14 bases between them. Germline assignment: CDR1 MGHRA and CDR2 YSYEKL. In nucleotides, the CDR3 is TGCGCCAGCAGCCAAGATGCCCATGACAGCACAACTAATGAAAAACTGTTTTTT. Its protein is CASSQDAHDSTTNEKLFF.

The chain carries TRBV5-1 and TRBJ2-5, with TRBD1 identical over 10 bases. The V and J ends lost 1 base and 5 bases, in that order; junction bases with no gene match: 2. This CDR3 has 14 residues. Germline V gene sequence: CDR1 SGHRS, CDR2 YFSETQ. The CDR3 bases are TGCGCCAGCAGCTTGAGGGGACAGGGGGAGACCCAGTACTTC. Its protein is CASSLRGQGETQYF. The full variable domain, in which reference TRBV5-1 and TRBJ2-5 provide the parts outside the CDR3, is KAGVTQTPRYLIKTRGQQVTLSCSPISGHRSVSWYQQTPGQGLQFLFEYFSETQRNKGNFPGRFSGRQFSNSRSEMNVSTLELGDSALYLCASSLRGQGETQYFGPGTRLLVL.

The chain carries TRBV4-2 and TRBJ1-6; no reliable D call. The CDR3 runs 12 residues. Germline loops: CDR1 LGHNA, CDR2 YNFKEQ. With 4 bases removed from V and 7 bases from J, the gap between germline ends came to 5 bases. CDR3 coding DNA: TGTGCCAGCAGCCCGTTAAATTCACCCCTCCACTTT. It specifies CASSPLNSPLHF.

The chain is built from TRBV5-1 and TRBJ1-5; D remains unclear. V was cut by 0 bases and J by 0 bases, with 7 bases left in between. This CDR3 has 15 residues. Germline lookup yields CDR1 SGHRS and CDR2 YFSETQ. The CDR3 nucleotides read TGCGCCAGCAGCTTGGACCCAGATAGCAATCAGCCCCAGCATTTT. Amino acids: CASSLDPDSNQPQHF. Variable domain in full (rest from reference TRBV5-1 and TRBJ1-5): KAGVTQTPRYLIKTRGQQVTLSCSPISGHRSVSWYQQTPGQGLQFLFEYFSETQRNKGNFPGRFSGRQFSNSRSEMNVSTLELGDSALYLCASSLDPDSNQPQHFGDGTRLSIL.

V gene TRBV7-8 combines with J gene TRBJ2-7; possibly TRBD1 for D (6 bases). CDR1 SGHVS and CDR2 FQNEAQ come from the germline V gene. CDR3 length: 18 amino acids. Deletions cut 6 bases from V and 3 bases from J, with 27 bases between. In nucleotides, the CDR3 is TGTGCCAGCAGTTCCCCGGGACAAACCTCAATAGGAGTCTACGAGCAGTACTTC. Its translation: CASSSPGQTSIGVYEQYF.

Comments on this clone: The junction departs from the called germline gene at one end, perhaps through a read error. The genes are TRBV5-4 and TRBJ1-6; 7 bases map to TRBD1. From germline, CDR1 is SGHNT and CDR2 YYREEE (reference sequence). There are 14 residues in the CDR3. The CDR3 DNA sequence: TGTGCCAGCACCTTGGACAGGCGGAATTCACCCCTCCACTTT. It is translated as CASTLDRRNSPLHF.

V gene TRBV6-5 combines with J gene TRBJ2-7; possibly TRBD2 for D (7 bases). Germline V gene sequence: CDR1 MNHEY, CDR2 SVGAGI. CDR3 length equals 14 residues. V was clipped by 9 bases and J by 9 bases, with 24 bases between them. CDR3 sequence reads: CASTPLRGGTRQYF. Written as DNA, the CDR3 is TGTGCCAGTACCCCCCTGAGGGGGGGGACTCGGCAGTACTTC.

V usage is TRBV24-1 and J usage is TRBJ1-2; D perhaps matches TRBD1 (5 bases). Germline V gene sequence: CDR1 KGHDR, CDR2 SFDVKD. The length of the CDR3 is 14 residues. V gave up 4 bases and J gave up 4 bases, with 12 bases separating them. The CDR3 nucleotides read TGTGCCACCAGTGACCCAGGGTTCCCCTATGGCTACACCTTC. As protein: CATSDPGFPYGYTF.

The genes are TRBV14 and TRBJ2-7; D unresolved. CDR3 length equals 11 residues. V lost 3 bases and J 8 bases, leaving 8 bases between the germline ends. Per germline, CDR1 SGHDN and CDR2 FVKESK. The CDR3 bases are TGTGCCAGCAGCCAGGCCGCCCAGCAGTACTTC. Its translation is CASSQAAQQYF.

The V and J genes are TRBV15 and TRBJ1-1; the match to TRBD1 covers 8 bases. V lost 0 bases, J lost 6 bases, and 3 bases stayed unmatched. Germline V gene data show CDR1 as LNHNV and CDR2 as YYDKDF (reference sequence). The CDR3 has 14 residues. For the CDR3, the DNA is TGTGCCACCAGCAGAGACCGGACAGGGCCTGAAGCTTTCTTT. Translating gives CATSRDRTGPEAFF. The complete variable domain, with remaining parts taken from reference TRBV15 and TRBJ1-1, reads DAMVIQNPRYQVTQFGKPVTLSCSQTLNHNVMYWYQQKSSQAPKLLFHYYDKDFNNEADTPDNFQSRRPNTSFCFLDIRSPGLGDTAMYLCATSRDRTGPEAFFGQGTRLTVV.

Notes on this clone: The same CDR3 is also encoded by other DNA sequences in this sample. The chain combines TRBV2 with TRBJ1-2; TRBD1 aligns across 7 bases. CDR3 length: 13 residues. Germline V gene lookup returns CDR1 SNHLY and CDR2 FYNNEI. V lost 6 bases to trimming and J lost 1 base; unmatched junction nucleotides: 2. The CDR3 region has the DNA TGTGCCAGCAGGAGACAGGGTAACTATGGCTACACCTTC. Translated: CASRRQGNYGYTF.